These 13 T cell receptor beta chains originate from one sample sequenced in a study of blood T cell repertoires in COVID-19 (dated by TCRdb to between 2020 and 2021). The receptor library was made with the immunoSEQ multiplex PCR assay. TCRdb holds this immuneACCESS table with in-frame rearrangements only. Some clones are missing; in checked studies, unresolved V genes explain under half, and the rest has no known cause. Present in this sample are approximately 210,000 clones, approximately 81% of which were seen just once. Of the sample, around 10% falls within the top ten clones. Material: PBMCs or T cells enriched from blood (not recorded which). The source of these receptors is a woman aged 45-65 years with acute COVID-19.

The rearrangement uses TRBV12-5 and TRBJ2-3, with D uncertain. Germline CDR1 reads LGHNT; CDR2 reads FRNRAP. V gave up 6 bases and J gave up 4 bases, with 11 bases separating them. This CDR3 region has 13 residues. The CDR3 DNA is TGTGCTAGTGGCCGCTTCTCAGCAGATACGCAGTATTTT. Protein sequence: CASGRFSADTQYF.

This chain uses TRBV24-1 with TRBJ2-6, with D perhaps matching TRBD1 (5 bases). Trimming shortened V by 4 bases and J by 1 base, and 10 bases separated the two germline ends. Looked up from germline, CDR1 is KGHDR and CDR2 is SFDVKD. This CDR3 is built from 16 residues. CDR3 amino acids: CATSEYQGSGANVLTF. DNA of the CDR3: TGTGCCACCAGTGAGTACCAGGGATCTGGGGCCAACGTCCTGACTTTC.

Here the CDR3 DNA reads TGTGCCAGCAGTTACTCGGGCAGCTCCTATAATTCACCCCTCCACTTT. Translated, it gives CASSYSGSSYNSPLHF. The chain combines TRBV6-5 with TRBJ1-6; D gene ambiguous. The CDR3 contains 16 residues. Between the trimmed V and J ends, which lost 0 bases and 0 bases, there was a span of 6 bases. The germline CDR1 and CDR2 sequences are MNHEY and SVGAGI.

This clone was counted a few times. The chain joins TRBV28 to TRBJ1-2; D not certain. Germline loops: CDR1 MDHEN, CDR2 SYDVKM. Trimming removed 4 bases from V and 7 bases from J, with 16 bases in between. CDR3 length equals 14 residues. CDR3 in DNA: TGTGCCAGCAGTTCCCTCGGACGGGAGGGTGGCTACACCTTC. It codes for CASSSLGREGGYTF.

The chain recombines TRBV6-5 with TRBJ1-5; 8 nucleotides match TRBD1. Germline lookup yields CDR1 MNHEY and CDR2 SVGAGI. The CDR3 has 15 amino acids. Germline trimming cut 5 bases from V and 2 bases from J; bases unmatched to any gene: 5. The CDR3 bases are TGTGCCAGCAGTCCAGGGGGCTCGGGCAATCAGCCCCAGCATTTT. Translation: CASSPGGSGNQPQHF.

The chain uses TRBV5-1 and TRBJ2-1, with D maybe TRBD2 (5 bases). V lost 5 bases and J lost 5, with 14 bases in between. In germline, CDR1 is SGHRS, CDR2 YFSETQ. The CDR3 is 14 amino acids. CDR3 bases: TGCGCCAGCAGTCTGGGCGGGTGGGACAATGAGCAGTTCTTC. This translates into CASSLGGWDNEQFF. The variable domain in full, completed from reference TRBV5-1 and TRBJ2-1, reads KAGVTQTPRYLIKTRGQQVTLSCSPISGHRSVSWYQQTPGQGLQFLFEYFSETQRNKGNFPGRFSGRQFSNSRSEMNVSTLELGDSALYLCASSLGGWDNEQFFGPGTRLTVL.

Written as DNA, the CDR3 is TGTGCCAGCAGCGTAGACTGGAACACTGAAGCTTTCTTT. Translated: CASSVDWNTEAFF. The rearrangement uses TRBV9 and TRBJ1-1; D gene unclear. CDR3 length equals 13 residues. Trimming shortened V by 0 bases and J by 1 base, and 4 bases separated the two germline ends. Per the germline V gene, CDR1 is SGDLS and CDR2 is YYNGEE.

DNA of the CDR3: TGCGCCAGCAGCCAAGATAGCTACAATGAGCAGTTCTTC. Amino acids: CASSQDSYNEQFF. The V gene is TRBV4-1, the J gene TRBJ2-1; no definite D call. Trimming took off 0 bases at V and 3 bases at J, with 3 bases between the two ends. Germline CDR1 reads MGHRA; CDR2 reads YSYEKL. This CDR3 region has 13 residues.

CDR3 sequence (DNA): TGCGCCAGCAGCTCGGAGGTCAAAGTCTCTGAAGCTTTCTTT. The encoded protein is CASSSEVKVSEAFF. V and J are TRBV5-1 and TRBJ1-1, with D unclear. The ends were cut back, 3 bases at V and 6 bases at J, with 15 bases in the middle. Germline CDR1 SGHRS, CDR2 YFSETQ. The CDR3 totals 14 residues.

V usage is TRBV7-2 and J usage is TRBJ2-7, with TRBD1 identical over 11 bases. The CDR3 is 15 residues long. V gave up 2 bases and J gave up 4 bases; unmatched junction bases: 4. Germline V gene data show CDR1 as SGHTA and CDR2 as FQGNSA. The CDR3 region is CASSLTDRGLYEQYF. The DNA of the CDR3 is TGTGCCAGCAGCTTAACGGACAGGGGGCTGTACGAGCAGTACTTC.

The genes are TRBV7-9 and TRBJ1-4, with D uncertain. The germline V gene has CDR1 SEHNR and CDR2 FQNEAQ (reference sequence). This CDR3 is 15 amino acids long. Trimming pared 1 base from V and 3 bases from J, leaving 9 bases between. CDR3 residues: CASSLEGGPNEKLFF. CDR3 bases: TGTGCCAGCAGCTTAGAGGGAGGACCTAATGAAAAACTGTTTTTT.

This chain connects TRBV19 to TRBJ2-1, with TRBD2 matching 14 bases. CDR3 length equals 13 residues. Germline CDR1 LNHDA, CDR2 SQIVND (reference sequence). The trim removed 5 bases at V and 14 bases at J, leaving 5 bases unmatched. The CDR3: CASSVGLAGVEFF. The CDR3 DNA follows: TGTGCCAGTAGTGTGGGACTAGCGGGAGTTGAGTTCTTC. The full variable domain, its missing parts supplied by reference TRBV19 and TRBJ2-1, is DGGITQSPKYLFRKEGQNVTLSCEQNLNHDAMYWYRQDPGQGLRLIYYSQIVNDFQKGDIAEGYSVSREKKESFPLTVTSAQKNPTAFYLCASSVGLAGVEFFGPGTRLTVL.

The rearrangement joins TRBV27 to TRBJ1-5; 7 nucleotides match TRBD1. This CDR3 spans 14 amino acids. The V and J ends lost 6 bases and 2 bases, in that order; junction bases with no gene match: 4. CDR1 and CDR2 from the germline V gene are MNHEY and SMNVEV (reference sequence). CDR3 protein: CASSLTGGNQPQHF. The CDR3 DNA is TGTGCCAGCAGCCTAACAGGGGGCAATCAGCCCCAGCATTTT.